The clone carrying this TCR beta chain was seen many times. The antigen remains unidentified. The CDR3 runs 19 residues. Looked up from germline, CDR1 is SGHVS and CDR2 is FQNEAQ. The J segment lost 4 bases and the V segment lost 5 bases, leaving 17 bases of the junction unmatched. The sample belongs to a study of metastatic and nonmetastatic thyroid tumors. Study context: The comparison covered peripheral blood and tumor or nodule tissue in malignant and benign thyroid patients. Study findings and constraints: In both blood and tumor samples, TCR beta diversity was reported significantly higher for malignant than benign nodules.

From the PCR reads, TCRdb re-called clones with MiXCR. The sample carries some 27,000 clones, around a quarter recorded once. Each patient came to thyroid surgery without any prior treatment (of any kind). The gene calls are TRBV7-8 and TRBJ1-1; TRBD1 aligns across 12 bases. The receptor was isolated from a female donor with papillary thyroid cancer or a benign thyroid nodule (not recorded which). Some clones in this sample may be carry-over from other donors' samples. The sample taken for sequencing was blood. The CDR3 spells CASSPGRDRGPRSATEAFF. The CDR3 DNA follows: TGTGCCAGCAGCCCTGGCCGGGACAGGGGGCCGAGGAGTGCCACTGAAGCTTTCTTT.